These T cell receptor beta chains were read from a single sample in a study of blood T cell repertoires in COVID-19. TCRdb keeps only in-frame clones here, not all; method: immunoSEQ multiplex PCR. The profile shows 200,000 or so clones, around 92% of them singletons. The sample comprised PBMCs or T cells enriched from blood (not recorded which). The source of these receptors is a woman aged 18-29 years who had recovered from COVID-19. The CDR3 runs from the conserved cysteine through the conserved F or W. D genes are given only for firm matches. Size tells how often a clone was seen (once, few, many) or the class of an expanded clone, and some rows leave it out.

J,D,size,V,CDR3,DNA
TRBJ2-3,-,-,TRBV9,CASSVVETDTQYF,TGTGCCAGCAGCGTAGTGGAGACAGATACGCAGTATTTT
TRBJ2-7,TRBD1,once,TRBV11-2,CASSLEQGFYEQYF,TGTGCCAGCAGCTTGGAACAGGGGTTCTACGAGCAGTACTTC
TRBJ1-2,TRBD1,-,TRBV5-4,CASSSGQGFNYGYTF,TGTGCCAGCAGCTCGGGACAGGGGTTTAACTATGGCTACACCTTC
TRBJ2-5,TRBD1,-,TRBV9,CASSRDRSGTQYF,TGTGCCAGCAGCCGGGACAGGAGTGGGACCCAGTACTTC
TRBJ1-6,-,-,TRBV25-1,CASSESGYDNSPLHF,TGTGCCAGCAGTGAATCAGGGTATGATAATTCACCCCTCCACTTT
TRBJ1-3,-,-,TRBV7-6,CASSTGSSGNTIYF,TGTGCCAGCAGCACAGGGAGCTCTGGAAACACCATATATTTT
TRBJ2-2,TRBD1,-,TRBV5-1,CASSWLTGTGELFF,TGCGCCAGCAGCTGGTTGACAGGGACCGGGGAGCTGTTTTTT
TRBJ1-5,TRBD1,-,TRBV6-5,CASTATGANQPQHF,TGTGCCAGCACTGCGACAGGGGCAAATCAGCCCCAGCATTTT
TRBJ2-7,TRBD1,-,TRBV24-1,CATSDPLLTGYEQYF,TGTGCCACCAGTGATCCACTATTGACAGGGTACGAGCAGTACTTC
TRBJ1-5,TRBD1,-,TRBV19,CASSHRRDRGGSRGQPQHF,TGTGCCAGTAGTCATAGGCGGGACAGGGGAGGCTCAAGGGGTCAGCCCCAGCATTTT
TRBJ1-3,-,-,TRBV4-1,CASSHGRLRGGGNTIYF,TGCGCCAGCAGCCATGGGCGTCTTAGAGGGGGAGGAAACACCATATATTTT
TRBJ1-6,-,-,TRBV9,CASSSDNNSPLHF,TGTGCCAGCAGCTCCGACAATAATTCACCCCTCCACTTT
TRBJ1-1,-,-,TRBV7-9,CASSEGAEAFF,TGTGCCAGCTCGGAAGGGGCTGAAGCTTTCTTT
TRBJ2-1,TRBD2,-,TRBV2,CASIEAPSGGGYEQFF,TGTGCCAGCATTGAGGCCCCAAGCGGGGGGGGTTATGAGCAGTTCTTC
TRBJ2-5,-,-,TRBV7-9,CASSPPAGSQYF,TGTGCCAGCAGCCCACCCGCCGGGAGCCAGTACTTC
TRBJ1-3,-,-,TRBV4-1,CASSHSGGNTIYF,TGCGCCAGCAGCCATAGCGGAGGAAACACCATATATTTT
TRBJ1-2,-,-,TRBV7-2,CASSLVAGASGYTF,TGTGCCAGCAGCTTAGTGGCGGGGGCGTCCGGCTACACCTTC
TRBJ1-3,TRBD1,-,TRBV5-1,CASRPTGGSGNTIYF,TGCGCCAGCAGGCCGACAGGGGGCTCTGGAAACACCATATATTTT
TRBJ1-5,TRBD1,-,TRBV2,CASGWGTGRNQPQHF,TGTGCCAGCGGCTGGGGGACAGGTCGCAATCAGCCCCAGCATTTT
TRBJ2-1,TRBD2,-,TRBV6-4,CASSDSGTSNEQFF,TGTGCCAGCAGTGACTCCGGGACTAGCAATGAGCAGTTCTTC
TRBJ2-1,-,-,TRBV5-1,CASSLSLGGNRPNEQFF,TGCGCCAGCAGCTTGTCTTTAGGGGGAAACAGACCCAATGAGCAGTTCTTC
TRBJ1-6,-,-,TRBV7-8,CASSPPGTPWSPLHF,TGTGCCAGCAGCCCTCCCGGGACACCGTGGTCACCCCTCCACTTT
TRBJ2-5,-,few,TRBV24-1,CATSVSGTTQYF,TGTGCCACCAGTGTATCTGGGACTACCCAGTACTTC
TRBJ2-3,TRBD2,-,TRBV5-1,CASSLSSGGYTDTQYF,TGCGCCAGCAGCTTGAGTAGCGGGGGGTACACAGATACGCAGTATTTT
TRBJ2-4,-,-,TRBV6-1,CASSGATGGDIQYF,TGTGCCAGCAGTGGAGCCACAGGGGGGGACATTCAGTACTTC
TRBJ1-6,-,-,TRBV6-5,CASSRLRDSPLHF,TGTGCCAGCAGCCGCCTCAGGGATTCACCCCTCCACTTT
TRBJ2-1,TRBD1,-,TRBV29-1,CSARFLTGNEQFF,TGCAGCGCCCGTTTCTTGACAGGGAATGAGCAGTTCTTC
TRBJ1-1,-,-,TRBV6-1,CASSESIWTAQMNTEAFF,TGTGCCAGCAGTGAAAGTATATGGACAGCCCAGATGAACACTGAAGCTTTCTTT
TRBJ2-1,TRBD2,-,TRBV7-3,CASSLGLAGNEQFF,TGTGCCAGCAGCTTGGGACTAGCTGGCAATGAGCAGTTCTTC
TRBJ1-1,TRBD1,-,TRBV4-1,CASSQATGTAYTEAFF,TGCGCCAGCAGCCAAGCGACCGGGACAGCCTACACTGAAGCTTTCTTT
TRBJ2-1,-,-,TRBV29-1,CSVERDTSYNEQFF,TGCAGCGTTGAAAGGGACACCTCCTACAATGAGCAGTTCTTC
TRBJ2-1,TRBD2,-,TRBV7-9,CASSTSGGYHNEQFF,TGTGCCAGCAGTACTAGCGGGGGGTATCACAATGAGCAGTTCTTC